Presented here are 5 T cell receptor beta chains from one specimen sequenced in a study of PD-L1 blockade in urothelial cancer. The time point was: pretreatment peripheral blood. Assay used: immunoSEQ multiplex PCR; TCRdb lists only in-frame clones, some missing. The repertoire holds about 95,000 clones, with 87% as singletons. Here the sequenced sample was PBMCs, taken around atezolizumab (anti-PD-L1) treatment. These receptors were collected from a man in his 60s with urothelial cancer.

The V and J genes are TRBV5-1 and TRBJ2-6, with D unresolved. Trimming cost V 0 bases and J 1 base, with 5 bases left between them. CDR3 length: 15 amino acids. Germline V gene lookup returns CDR1 SGHRS and CDR2 YFSETQ. CDR3 residues: CASSLVSSGANVLTF. Here the CDR3 DNA reads TGCGCCAGCAGCTTGGTTTCTTCTGGGGCCAACGTCCTGACTTTC.

The V and J genes are TRBV10-2 and TRBJ1-5; maybe TRBD1 (5 bases). The CDR3 spans 14 residues. The germline CDR1 and CDR2 sequences are WSHSY and SAAADI. Trimming shortened V by 0 bases and J by 4 bases, and 7 bases separated the two germline ends. This CDR3 is CASSESGDNQPQHF. The CDR3 bases are TGCGCCAGCAGTGAGTCAGGGGATAATCAGCCCCAGCATTTT.

The rearrangement links TRBV30 to TRBJ2-3, with 9 bases matching TRBD2. CDR1 and CDR2 from the germline V gene are GTSNPN and SVGIG (reference sequence). Trimming cost V 5 bases and J 2 bases; bases outside gene matches: 5. The CDR3 is 14 amino acids. In DNA, the CDR3 is TGTGCCTGGGCGACTAGCGGCAACACAGATACGCAGTATTTT. Its translation is CAWATSGNTDTQYF.

The rearrangement links TRBV9 to TRBJ1-4, with 9 bases aligning to TRBD1. The ends lost 3 bases at V and 8 bases at J; junction bases unmatched: 11. The CDR3 totals 16 residues. Germline V lookup: CDR1 SGDLS, CDR2 YYNGEE. Here the CDR3 reads CASSAASGTGREKLFF. In DNA form, the CDR3 reads TGTGCCAGCAGCGCCGCCTCCGGGACAGGGAGGGAAAAACTGTTTTTT. Complete variable domain (other parts from reference TRBV9 and TRBJ1-4): DSGVTQTPKHLITATGQRVTLRCSPRSGDLSVYWYQQSLDQGLQFLIQYYNGEERAKGNILERFSAQQFPDLHSELNLSSLELGDSALYFCASSAASGTGREKLFFGSGTQLSVL.

V gene TRBV7-9 combines with J gene TRBJ1-5, with 10 nucleotides matching TRBD1. The germline gives CDR1 SEHNR, CDR2 FQNEAQ (reference sequence). The CDR3 consists of 14 residues. Unmatched junction bases numbered 3, after V lost 5 bases and J lost 5 bases. CDR3 residues: CASSRQGAYQPQHF. The CDR3 DNA follows: TGTGCCAGCAGCCGACAGGGGGCCTATCAGCCCCAGCATTTT.